This T cell receptor (beta chain) comes out of a study of Tregs in tolerant kidney transplant recipients. Study findings and constraints: No direct test of biological reproducibility was done here. Activated donor B cell expansion appeared to reveal the most relevant donor-specific TCRbeta repertoire. Few patients were studied, so findings need validation in larger groups.

The CDR3 is 14 amino acids. The germline CDR1 and CDR2 sequences are SNHLY and FYNNEI. V lost 6 bases, J lost 6 bases, and 17 bases lay in between. Unstimulated regulatory T cells (CD4+CD25+CD127-), CD4+CD25- non-regulatory cells, CD4 and CD8 cells were FACS-sorted from thawed PBMCs. For this clone: What it binds is not known.

Libraries were prepared by immunoSEQ multiplex PCR; TCRdb keeps only in-frame clonotypes and omits some of them. The sample lists over 50,000 clones; around 80% were seen once. The sequence was obtained from a human donor in good health. The chain recombines TRBV2 with TRBJ1-1; D not resolved. Sequenced sample: CD4+ T cells from blood. The CDR3: CASSLGSGIPEAFF. The CDR3 DNA follows: TGTGCCAGCAGCTTAGGGTCCGGGATTCCTGAAGCTTTCTTT.